This TCR beta chain was retrieved from a study of blood T cell repertoires in COVID-19. Assay: immunoSEQ multiplex PCR; the TCRdb copy retains only in-frame clones and omits some. The sample has approximately 260,000 clones; approximately 83% are singletons. The germline V gene encodes CDR1 MNHEY and CDR2 SVGAGI. V lost 2 bases, J lost 0 bases, and 8 bases lay in between. The CDR3 totals 15 residues. V is TRBV6-5 and J is TRBJ2-1; unclear D gene. This TCR came from a woman in her seventies with acute or convalescent COVID-19. The sample consisted of peripheral blood. Here the CDR3 reads CASSYALSSYNEQFF. The CDR3, as DNA: TGTGCCAGCAGTTACGCGTTAAGCTCCTACAATGAGCAGTTCTTC.